This T cell receptor (beta chain) emerged from a study of blood T cell repertoires in COVID-19. In the study overall: Some COVID-19 samples were acute and others convalescent; all came from the United States, Italy and Spain. The analysed material was cDNA or gDNA that came from T cells, B-cell-depleted T cells, or PBMCs.

Per the authors' pipeline: Reference gene primers were amplified, and this amplification served to estimate nucleated cell counts. Clones were read by immunoSEQ multiplex PCR, and TCRdb kept only the in-frame ones, dropping some. V and J calls and clone size follow that table, whereas D and trimming were derived from the DNA. Of about 240,000 clones in the sample, 82% were seen once. This CDR3 is 17 amino acids long. The V end was cut by 1 base, the J end by 6 bases, with 21 bases between. Germline CDR1 reads LGHDT; CDR2 reads YNNKEL (reference sequence). The sample taken for sequencing was peripheral blood. The receptor's source is a woman aged 55-70 years with active or convalescent COVID-19. The gene calls are TRBV3-1 (or the pseudogene TRBV3-2) and TRBJ1-2, with TRBD1 as a possible D gene (5 bases). CDR3 in DNA: TGTGCCAGCAGCCAAGGGGCCTTCCAGGGATCTATGGATGGCTACACCTTC. This encodes CASSQGAFQGSMDGYTF.